This TCR beta chain was documented in a study of cytomegalovirus exposure and HLA in healthy donors (dated by TCRdb to about 2017). Concerning the study at large: In an earlier analysis of 587 of the donors, roughly 300 Gb of sequence data and some 100 million unique TCR beta sequences from some 170 million T cells were reported. An early release that covered some 630 HLA-typed donors contained approximately 300 gigabases of sequencing data and some 87 million unique TCR sequences. Of the roughly 400 genotyped donors, roughly 85% fell in the genetic ancestry cluster associated with self-reported Caucasian donors. The study aimed to test whether cataloging public T cell receptors could reveal signatures of past pathogen exposure. The T cell repertoires of under 750 subjects were profiled by immunosequencing and related to cytomegalovirus serostatus. Along with the approximately 700-subject first cohort, a separate validation cohort of over a hundred different subjects was used. To predict cytomegalovirus infection status, the study brought together high-throughput TCR immunosequencing, statistical association of individual TCRs with disease status, and machine learning. A later analysis re-analyzed previously published TCR beta repertoires from hundreds of donors and added high-resolution HLA genotyping to study TCR occurrence patterns. The later analysis used no new phenotypic data to find candidate immune exposures, relying instead on TCR beta sequences and their occurrence across donors. In an earlier analysis of 587 of the donors, high-throughput TCR beta sequencing was used to judge whether each TCR beta V gene segment behaved as functional or pseudogenic. Donor age, sex, ethnicity and CMV serostatus were compiled together with the repertoire data. A later genetic analysis took genome-wide SNP genotypes for about 55% of the roughly 670 donors and used that subset as a discovery cohort. Every discovery cohort repertoire had been produced on one sequencing platform. Both class I and class II loci were covered by HLA typing, at four-digit resolution. Typing coverage differed by locus: A, B, C, DRB1 and DQB1 were typed in roughly 620-630 donors, DQA1 in 500 to 550, DPA1 in approximately 600, and DPB1 in 450 to 480. Four or five DR-DQ haplotypes were handled as single units for association and clustering because linkage in the cohort was strong. Among roughly 400 genotyped donors of the cohort, an average of 235,054 unique TCR beta nucleotide sequences were sequenced per donor, roughly 18% of them non-productive.

The cohort consisted of fewer than 700 healthy bone marrow donors. All cohort members were sampled while nominally healthy, although unrecorded immune exposures were likely present. The donor was CMV seropositive and was included in the group of 250 to 350 seropositive cohort members. Each donor provided a peripheral blood sample, and peripheral blood mononuclear cells were used for TCR beta sequencing. Genomic DNA extraction from the blood cell samples was performed with the Qiagen DNeasy Blood Extraction Kit. The library was made by the immunoSEQ multiplex PCR assay. For the multiplex PCR, a mixture combining 60 forward primers for TCR Vbeta segments and 13 reverse primers for TCR Jbeta segments was used. Amplification of the CDR3 region of rearranged TCR beta genes was performed with a multiplex PCR assay on genomic DNA. The amplified TCR beta libraries were sequenced on the Illumina HiSeq System as 87-base-pair reads. Under the source paper's analysis protocol: A later analysis counted approximately 76 million unique TCR beta chains across the roughly 700 repertoires, and some 11 million of these chains were shared by at least two donors. Raw reads were error-corrected and collapsed into unique sequences with a nearest-neighbor algorithm that merged closely related sequences to remove PCR and sequencing errors. To assign V, D and J gene segments, CDR3 sequences were aligned to IMGT reference sequences. Each retained sequence needed at least a six-nucleotide match to both a V gene segment and a J gene segment. A rearrangement counted as productive if the CDR3 had no stop codons and remained in frame with V and J, and every other rearrangement counted as non-productive. Following IMGT convention, CDR3 was defined as the stretch from the second conserved V-encoded cysteine to the conserved J-encoded phenylalanine. The earlier analysis of fewer than 700 of the donors excluded sequences that lacked an unambiguous match to a single V gene segment. In an earlier analysis of a few hundred of the donors, V segments were called functional above 56.7% productive rearrangements and were called segregating when the between-donor standard deviation exceeded 5%. To diagnose cytomegalovirus status from the catalog of TCR beta chain sequences, a statistical classification framework was built. A later analysis assigned V and J genes by comparing TCR nucleotide sequences with IMGT/GENE-DB human TR gene sequences. Using the TCRdist pipeline, a later analysis assigned CDR3 sequences along with most-parsimonious VDJ recombination scenarios. In a later analysis, each TCR beta chain was defined by its CDR3 amino acid sequence together with its V-gene family, and reads without a unique V-gene family were excluded. A later analysis removed several hundred highly shared, low-generation-probability nucleotide sequences to deal with suspected cross-contamination and a sequencing artifact. In a later analysis, a clonal expansion index for each public chain was calculated from normalized within-repertoire ranks of inferred template counts. In a later analysis, generation probabilities were computed using a VDJ recombination model fitted to out-of-frame rearrangements, and the results were checked against IGoR. In a later analysis, hypergeometric tests were used to score TCR-TCR, TCR-HLA and TCR-CMV co-occurrence, with a repertoire-size bias correction applied to TCR pairs. To estimate false discovery rates, a later analysis permuted the HLA or CMV assignments 20 times. In a later analysis, co-occurring TCRs were grouped using DBSCAN, with TCRdist sequence similarity added in when clustering inside HLA-allele-positive subsets. Repertoires with fewer than 30,000 or more than 120,000 public chains, plus five repertoires with anomalous nucleotide sharing, were excluded from co-occurrence clustering. TCRdb carries this immuneACCESS record with in-frame sequences only. Its versions omit some clonotypes, under half of them owing to an unresolved V gene in the studies checked, with the rest unexplained. V and J calls and clone size are those listed in that table; D and trimming were worked out from the DNA. This sample is represented by about 160,000 clones; roughly 70% of them were singletons. The top ten clonotypes cover about 7% of the sample.

Points the paper makes about the study in general: A few of the identified cytomegalovirus-associated TCR beta chains were confirmed in vitro to be specific for cytomegalovirus antigens. Most CMV-associated TCR beta chains appeared to be HLA-restricted in a later analysis, and the HLA associations seemed to be driven largely by CMV exposure. A later analysis reported that several top co-occurrence clusters appeared linked to parvovirus B19, influenza, CMV and Epstein-Barr virus. In a later genetic analysis, a missense DCLRE1C variant was associated with V-gene and J-gene trimming of TCR beta chains, and the association was replicated in an independent cohort. According to a later analysis, TCR association rates differed among HLA loci, with DRB1 alleles showing the most associated TCRs and HLA-C alleles showing the fewest. Because some donors lacked HLA typing at each locus, the association tests relied only on the typed subset. This cohort had only TCR beta chains sequenced, and the lack of alpha or paired-chain data limited which features could be detected. Most TCR sequences were observed very rarely across donors, whereas some public TCRs were present in many individuals. A cluster of highly shared sequence variants was judged likely to represent a technical artifact of the sequencing pipeline. Compared with the roughly 600-donor mean, donors in an Asian-associated ancestry cluster had fewer N-insertions in productive TCRs, according to a later genetic analysis. For the cohort, immune exposure information was limited to CMV serostatus. In an earlier analysis of approximately 590 of the donors, most TCR beta V segments were observed in productive rearrangements about 87% or about 30% of the time, broadly matching IMGT annotations. The classifier was reported to diagnose cytomegalovirus status with high specificity and sensitivity in both the original and validation cohorts. Correlated functional status among segregating V segments might be attributable to linkage disequilibrium, but an unknown experimental factor could not be ruled out. The presence/absence analyses assumed that sequencing depth was roughly uniform across donors, and that assumption may not be true. A total of 150 or so TCR beta chains were listed by the study as associated with cytomegalovirus. Because the 87-base-pair reads could not distinguish some IMGT-functional V segments, including TRBV6-2 and TRBV6-3, those segments were excluded. A further reported finding was that TCR beta sequences accurately predicted the HLA-A and HLA-B alleles for most subjects in the first cohort. When HLA alleles, especially DR and DQ, strongly co-occurred, attributing TCR associations to individual alleles was difficult. In a later analysis, HLA-associated TCR beta chains showed more clonal expansion and lower generation probabilities than non-associated chains that were equally common. The authors suggested that the approach could potentially be extended to other disease states and immunological phenotypes. A later analysis associated some 17,000 TCR beta sequences with specific HLA alleles at a false discovery rate of 0.05. Because counts were too low, some 17 rarely observed V segments, including chromosome 9 orphons, were excluded from the earlier analysis of 500 to 700 of the donors.

Counted from cysteine to phenylalanine, this CDR3 has 15 amino acids. Of all the DNA, just the CDR3 is kept, 45 bases in frame from base 1. CDR1 and CDR2, per the germline V gene, are SGDLS and YYNGEE. V trim: 0 bases; J trim: 0 bases; unmatched bases: 0. This clone was seen only a few times. Its antigen target is currently unknown. Base-call qualities are not available, and no considerably larger clone is one nucleotide away. The TCR comes from a man in his forties or fifties in good health and CMV-seropositive. The V and J genes are TRBV9 and TRBJ2-3; the junction holds 8 bases that match TRBD1. Input material: PBMCs. The CDR3 here reads CASSVGDRSTDTQYF. The DNA sequence reads TGTGCCAGCAGCGTAGGGGACAGGAGCACAGATACGCAGTATTTT.